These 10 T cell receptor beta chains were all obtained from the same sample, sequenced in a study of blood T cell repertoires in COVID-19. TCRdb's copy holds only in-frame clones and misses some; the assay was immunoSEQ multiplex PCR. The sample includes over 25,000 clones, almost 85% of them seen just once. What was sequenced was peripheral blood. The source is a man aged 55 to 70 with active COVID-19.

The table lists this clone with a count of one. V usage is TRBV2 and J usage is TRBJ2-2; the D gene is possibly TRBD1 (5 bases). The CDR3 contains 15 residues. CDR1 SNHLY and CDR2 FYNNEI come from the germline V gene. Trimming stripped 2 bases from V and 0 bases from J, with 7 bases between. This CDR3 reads CASSELQANTGELFF. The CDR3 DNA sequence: TGTGCCAGCAGTGAACTACAGGCGAACACCGGGGAGCTGTTTTTT.

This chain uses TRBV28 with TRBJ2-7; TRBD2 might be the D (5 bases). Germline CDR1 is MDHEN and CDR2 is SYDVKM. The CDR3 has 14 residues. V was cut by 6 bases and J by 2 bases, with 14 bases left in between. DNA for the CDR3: TGTGCCAGCAGGAGGGCAGGCCAAACCTACGAGCAGTACTTC. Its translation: CASRRAGQTYEQYF.

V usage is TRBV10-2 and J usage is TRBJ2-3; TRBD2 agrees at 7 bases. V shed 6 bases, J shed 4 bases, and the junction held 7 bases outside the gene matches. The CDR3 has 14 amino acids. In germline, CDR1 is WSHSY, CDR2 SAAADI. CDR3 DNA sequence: TGCGCCAGCAGATCCGCGGGAGCCCCAGATACGCAGTATTTT. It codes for CASRSAGAPDTQYF.

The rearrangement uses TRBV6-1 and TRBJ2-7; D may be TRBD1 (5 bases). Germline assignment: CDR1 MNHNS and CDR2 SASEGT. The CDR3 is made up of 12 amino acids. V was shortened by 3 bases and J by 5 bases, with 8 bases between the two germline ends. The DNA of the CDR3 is TGTGCCAGCAGTGACAGGGCGGACGAGCAGTACTTC. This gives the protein CASSDRADEQYF.

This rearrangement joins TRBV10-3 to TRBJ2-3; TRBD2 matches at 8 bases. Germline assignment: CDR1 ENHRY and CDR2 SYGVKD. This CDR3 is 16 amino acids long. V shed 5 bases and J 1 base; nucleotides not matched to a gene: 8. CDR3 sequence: CAISPGAGVGTDTQYF. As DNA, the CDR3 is TGTGCCATCAGTCCCGGAGCGGGAGTCGGCACAGATACGCAGTATTTT.

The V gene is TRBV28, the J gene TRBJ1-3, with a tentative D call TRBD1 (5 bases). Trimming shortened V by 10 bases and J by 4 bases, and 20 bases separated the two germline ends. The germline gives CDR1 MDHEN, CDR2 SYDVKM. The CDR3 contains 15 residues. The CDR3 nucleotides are TGTGCCATTGCAGACAGTCGATTATTCGGAAACACCATATATTTT. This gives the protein CAIADSRLFGNTIYF.

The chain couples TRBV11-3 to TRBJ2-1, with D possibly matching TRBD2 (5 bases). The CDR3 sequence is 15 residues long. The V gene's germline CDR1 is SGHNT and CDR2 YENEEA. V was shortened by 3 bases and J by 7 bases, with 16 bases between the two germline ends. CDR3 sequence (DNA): TGTGCCAGCAGCTTTGGGGTGGCTAGCTGGAATGAGCAGTTCTTC. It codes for CASSFGVASWNEQFF.

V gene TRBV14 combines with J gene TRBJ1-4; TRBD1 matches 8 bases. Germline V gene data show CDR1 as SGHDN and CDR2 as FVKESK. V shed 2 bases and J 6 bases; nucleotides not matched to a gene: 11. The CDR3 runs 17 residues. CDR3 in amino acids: CASSQPARTGLHEKLFF. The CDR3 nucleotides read TGTGCCAGCAGCCAACCCGCCAGGACAGGGCTACATGAAAAACTGTTTTTT.

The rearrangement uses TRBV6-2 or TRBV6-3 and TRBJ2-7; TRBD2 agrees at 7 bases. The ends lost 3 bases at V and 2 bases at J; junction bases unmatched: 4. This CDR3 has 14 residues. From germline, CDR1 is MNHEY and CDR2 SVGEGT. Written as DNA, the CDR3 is TGTGCCAGCAGTTATCAAGGACTAGCCTACGAGCAGTACTTC. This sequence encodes CASSYQGLAYEQYF.

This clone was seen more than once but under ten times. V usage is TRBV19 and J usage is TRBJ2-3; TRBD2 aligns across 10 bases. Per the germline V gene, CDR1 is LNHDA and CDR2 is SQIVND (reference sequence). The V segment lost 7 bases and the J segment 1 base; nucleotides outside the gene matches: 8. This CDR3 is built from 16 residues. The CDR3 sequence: CASTHSGRAGTDTQYF. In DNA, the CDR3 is TGTGCCAGTACCCACAGCGGGAGGGCCGGCACAGATACGCAGTATTTT.